Presented here are 5 T cell receptor beta chains from one specimen sequenced in a study of cytomegalovirus exposure and HLA in healthy donors. PCR employed 60 Vbeta and 13 Jbeta primers. Clones were sequenced by immunoSEQ multiplex PCR, and TCRdb holds only the in-frame ones, with some missing. The data show over 130,000 clones, with roughly 80% seen just once and about 4% held by the top ten. Sequences were obtained from PBMCs. These receptors all come from a human donor in good health.

This clone was counted only a few times. The same CDR3 can be traced to other DNA sequences in this sample. V usage is TRBV5-6 and J usage is TRBJ1-2; 7 bases map to TRBD1. The CDR3 spans 14 residues. V gave up 0 bases and J gave up 4 bases; unmatched junction bases: 3. Germline V gene sequence: CDR1 SGHDT, CDR2 YYEEEE. CDR3 nucleotides: TGTGCCAGCAGCTTGGGGACAGGAGCCTATGGCTACACCTTC. Its protein product is CASSLGTGAYGYTF. Full variable domain (remainder filled in from reference TRBV5-6 and TRBJ1-2): DAGVTQSPTHLIKTRGQQVTLRCSPKSGHDTVSWYQQALGQGPQFIFQYYEEEERQRGNFPDRFSGHQFPNYSSELNVNALLLGDSALYLCASSLGTGAYGYTFGSGTRLTVV.

The V and J genes are TRBV4-1 and TRBJ2-3, with D uncertain. Per germline, CDR1 MGHRA and CDR2 YSYEKL. The CDR3 spans 13 residues. V lost 4 bases to trimming and J lost 3 bases, with 8 bases between them. CDR3 sequence: CASSRVVTDTQYF. CDR3 sequence (DNA): TGCGCCAGCAGCCGAGTTGTGACAGATACGCAGTATTTT.

This clone was counted only a few times. The rearrangement joins TRBV25-1 to TRBJ2-5, with 7 bases matching TRBD1. Trimming at V came to 8 bases and at J to 5 bases, leaving 11 bases not matched to a gene. The CDR3 contains 14 residues. Germline V CDR1 and CDR2: MGHDK, SYGVNS. The DNA for the CDR3 is TGTGCCAGCGGATTAAGACAGGGCCCCGAGACCCAGTACTTC. It codes for CASGLRQGPETQYF.

The V gene is TRBV10-3, the J gene TRBJ2-1; 9 nucleotides align to TRBD2. In germline, CDR1 is ENHRY, CDR2 SYGVKD. The trim removed 10 bases at V and 3 bases at J, leaving 4 bases unmatched. The CDR3 runs to 13 residues. The CDR3, as DNA: TGTGCCACGAGCGGGGGGAACTACAATGAGCAGTTCTTC. It yields the protein CATSGGNYNEQFF.

The rearrangement uses TRBV28 and TRBJ2-1; D might be TRBD2 (5 bases). The CDR3 loop spans 15 amino acids. Germline-derived CDR1 and CDR2 are MDHEN and SYDVKM. Trimming took off 7 bases at V and 2 bases at J, with 15 bases between the two ends. The CDR3 region has the DNA TGTGCCAGCACCCTCTGGGGAGAGGCCTACAATGAGCAGTTCTTC. As protein: CASTLWGEAYNEQFF.